This T cell receptor beta chain was profiled in a study of control samples from healthy donors and cancer patients. Here immunoSEQ multiplex PCR was the method, and the copy in TCRdb shows in-frame clones only, minus some. The sample lists 50,000 to 70,000 clones, approximately 85% occurring once. V gave up 5 bases and J gave up 4 bases, with 18 bases separating them. Germline V CDR1 and CDR2: SGHTA, FQGTGA. The CDR3 sequence is 16 residues long. The V call is TRBV7-3, the J call TRBJ2-1, with TRBD2 as a possible D gene (6 bases). The sequenced material came from blood. This TCR derives from a man aged 45-65 years in good health. The CDR3 is CASSPTSFGGYNEQFF. CDR3 coding DNA: TGTGCCAGCAGCCCCACTAGCTTCGGTGGGTACAATGAGCAGTTCTTC. The whole variable domain, filled in from reference TRBV7-3 and TRBJ2-1, reads GAGVSQTPSNKVTEKGKYVELRCDPISGHTALYWYRQSLGQGPEFLIYFQGTGAADDSGLPNDRFFAVRPEGSVSTLKIQRTERGDSAVYLCASSPTSFGGYNEQFFGPGTRLTVL.